This entry is about one T cell receptor beta chain. Germline V gives CDR1 LNHDA, CDR2 SQIVND (reference sequence). V was shortened by 6 bases and J by 5 bases, with 16 bases between the two germline ends. This CDR3 region has 14 residues. Clinical history as reported by participants underpinned cohort assignment. A COVID-19 case had been met by exposed participants during the 2 weeks before study entry. The record originates from a study of blood T cell repertoires in COVID-19. Sequenced by immunoSEQ multiplex PCR; TCRdb stores in-frame clones only, minus some. The table has a few hundred thousand clones, about nine tenths seen once.

The sample was PBMCs or T cells enriched from blood (not recorded which). The sequence was obtained from a woman aged 30 to 39 who had been exposed to COVID-19. The gene calls are TRBV19 and TRBJ1-2, with a possible D match to TRBD1 (6 bases). DNA for the CDR3: TGTGCCAGTAGGGGATCAGGGGACCATTATGGCTACACCTTC. It is translated as CASRGSGDHYGYTF.